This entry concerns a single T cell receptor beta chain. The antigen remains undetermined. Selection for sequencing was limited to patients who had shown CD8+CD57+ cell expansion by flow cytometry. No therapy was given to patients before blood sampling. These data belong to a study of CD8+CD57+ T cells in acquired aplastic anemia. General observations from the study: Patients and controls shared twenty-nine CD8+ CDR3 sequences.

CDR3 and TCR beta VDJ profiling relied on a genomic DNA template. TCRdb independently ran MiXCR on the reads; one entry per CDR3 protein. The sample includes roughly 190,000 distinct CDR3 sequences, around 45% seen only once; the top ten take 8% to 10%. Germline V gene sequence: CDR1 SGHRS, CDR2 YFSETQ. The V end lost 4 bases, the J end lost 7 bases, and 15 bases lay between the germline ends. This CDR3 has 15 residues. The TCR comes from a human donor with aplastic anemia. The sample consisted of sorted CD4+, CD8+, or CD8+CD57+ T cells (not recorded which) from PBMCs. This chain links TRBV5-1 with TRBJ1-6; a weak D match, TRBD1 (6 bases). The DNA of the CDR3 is TGCGCCAGCAGCGTGATAGGGGACATGAATTCACCCCTCCACTTT. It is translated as CASSVIGDMNSPLHF.